Below, 21 T cell receptor beta chains from the same sample are listed, as sequenced in a study of blood T cell repertoires in COVID-19. TCRdb's table, derived via immunoSEQ multiplex PCR, lists solely in-frame clones and lacks some. The sample carries roughly 53,000 clones, roughly 87% recorded once. Sequenced input: peripheral blood. The source is a man between 60 and 70 years old with acute or convalescent COVID-19.

This rearrangement joins TRBV3-1 (or the pseudogene TRBV3-2) to TRBJ1-2; no reliable D call. CDR1 is LGHDT and CDR2 is YNNKEL in the germline V gene (reference sequence). V lost 1 base and J 6 bases, leaving 12 bases between the germline ends. The CDR3 loop spans 14 amino acids. The DNA of the CDR3 is TGTGCCAGCAGCCAAGGTCGGGGAATAAATGGCTACACCTTC. Translated: CASSQGRGINGYTF.

The CDR3 nucleotides are TGCGCCAGCGGTACCGGGAATAGGGACACTGAAGCTTTCTTT. This translates into CASGTGNRDTEAFF. The gene calls are TRBV5-1 and TRBJ1-1; D gene ambiguous. In germline, CDR1 is SGHRS, CDR2 YFSETQ. The CDR3 loop spans 14 amino acids. V shed 7 bases and J shed 3 bases, with 16 bases lying between them.

The V call is TRBV19, the J call TRBJ1-1, with 12 bases aligning to TRBD1. The CDR3 runs to 19 residues. V gave up 6 bases and J gave up 1 base; unmatched junction bases: 15. Germline-derived CDR1 and CDR2 are LNHDA and SQIVND (reference sequence). The CDR3 DNA is TGTGCCAGTAGCCGTAGGATACCGGGACAGGGGGCCAAGAACACTGAAGCTTTCTTT. This translates into CASSRRIPGQGAKNTEAFF.

The genes are TRBV24-1 and TRBJ1-2, with 7 bases matching TRBD1. The CDR3 is 15 amino acids. Germline V gives CDR1 KGHDR, CDR2 SFDVKD. V trimming: 4 bases; J trimming: 4 bases; junction bases outside the gene matches: 8. In DNA form, the CDR3 reads TGTGCCACCAGTGACTCCCGACAGGGCTCCTATGGCTACACCTTC. Its translation is CATSDSRQGSYGYTF.

The CDR3 spells CAWRQGANTIYF. CDR3 coding DNA: TGTGCCTGGAGGCAGGGGGCAAACACCATATATTTT. The V gene is TRBV30, the J gene TRBJ1-3, with TRBD1 matching over 8 bases. In germline, CDR1 is GTSNPN, CDR2 SVGIG (reference sequence). CDR3 size: 12 residues. With V trimmed by 3 bases and J by 6 bases, 1 base remained unmatched.

This chain links TRBV24-1 with TRBJ1-5; D is uncertain. Per the germline V gene, CDR1 is KGHDR and CDR2 is SFDVKD. The CDR3 totals 14 residues. Trimming took 7 bases from V and 1 from J, leaving 10 bases between them. The CDR3 nucleotides are TGTGCCACCAGCGACACTTTGAGCAATCAGCCCCAGCATTTT. Encoded protein: CATSDTLSNQPQHF.

J is TRBJ1-5 and V is TRBV28; 10 positions agree with TRBD1. Germline V CDR1 and CDR2: MDHEN, SYDVKM. This CDR3 has 15 amino acids. Trimming cost V 4 bases and J 1 base; bases outside gene matches: 1. The chain's CDR3 is CASSSGQGSNQPQHF. In nucleotides, the CDR3 is TGTGCCAGCAGTTCGGGACAGGGGAGCAATCAGCCCCAGCATTTT. Using reference TRBV28 and TRBJ1-5 for the parts outside the CDR3, the full variable domain is DVKVTQSSRYLVKRTGEKVFLECVQDMDHENMFWYRQDPGLGLRLIYFSYDVKMKEKGDIPEGYSVSREKKERFSLILESASTNQTSMYLCASSSGQGSNQPQHFGDGTRLSIL.

This chain connects TRBV4-1 to TRBJ1-1; D is perhaps TRBD1 (6 bases). The germline V and J ends were trimmed by 3 bases and 3 bases, with 20 bases remaining between them. The CDR3 contains 17 residues. Germline V gene lookup returns CDR1 MGHRA and CDR2 YSYEKL. The CDR3 loop is CASSHPLDRRRDTEAFF. The CDR3 DNA is TGCGCCAGCAGCCACCCTTTAGACAGGCGCCGGGACACTGAAGCTTTCTTT.

The gene calls are TRBV4-1 and TRBJ1-2; D is possibly TRBD1 (6 bases). With 6 bases removed from V and 8 bases from J, the gap between germline ends came to 10 bases. Germline V gene lookup returns CDR1 MGHRA and CDR2 YSYEKL. The CDR3 length is 11 residues. In DNA, the CDR3 is TGCGCCAGCAGAGGTGACAGGGGCTACACCTTC. The encoded protein is CASRGDRGYTF.

This clone is termed medium-sized. The rearrangement uses TRBV19 and TRBJ1-1; TRBD1 aligns across 8 bases. V was pared by 5 bases and J by 1 base, with 6 bases of the junction left unmatched. CDR1 and CDR2 from the germline V gene are LNHDA and SQIVND (reference sequence). The CDR3 loop spans 15 amino acids. CDR3 sequence: CASSSPGGPNTEAFF. CDR3 DNA: TGTGCCAGTAGTTCTCCAGGGGGCCCGAACACTGAAGCTTTCTTT.

V gene TRBV6-1 combines with J gene TRBJ1-5; TRBD1 is a possible D gene (5 bases). Germline CDR1 is MNHNS and CDR2 is SASEGT. The CDR3 consists of 18 residues. V lost 2 bases and J 0 bases, leaving 17 bases between the germline ends. The CDR3 DNA follows: TGTGCCAGCAGTGAATATGGAGCCGGGGGGTATAGCAATCAGCCCCAGCATTTT. Translated, it gives CASSEYGAGGYSNQPQHF.

The chain links TRBV3-1 (or the pseudogene TRBV3-2) to TRBJ2-3; 8 positions match TRBD1. V lost 6 bases and J lost 2; bases outside the gene matches: 10. CDR1 and CDR2 (germline): LGHDT, YNNKEL (reference sequence). CDR3 size: 16 residues. The CDR3 spells CASRPYAGQATDTQYF. The CDR3 nucleotides are TGTGCCAGCAGGCCATACGCGGGACAGGCCACAGATACGCAGTATTTT.

The chain couples TRBV13 to TRBJ2-5, with D possibly being TRBD1 (7 bases). V lost 4 bases and J lost 3, with 21 bases in between. The CDR3 runs to 17 residues. Per the germline V gene, CDR1 is PRHDT and CDR2 is FYEKMQ (reference sequence). The CDR3 nucleotides read TGTGCCAGCAGCTCCGGGGGACAGTTAGGGGCTGAAGAGACCCAGTACTTC. Translation: CASSSGGQLGAEETQYF.

This clone appeared once. V gene TRBV29-1 combines with J gene TRBJ1-3; TRBD1 aligns across 9 bases. With 6 bases clipped from V and 2 bases from J, the junction kept 5 bases outside the gene matches. The germline V gene has CDR1 SQVTM and CDR2 ANQGSEA. The CDR3 totals 14 residues. The CDR3 sequence: CSVGGQGTGNTIYF. In DNA form, the CDR3 reads TGCAGCGTCGGGGGACAGGGCACTGGAAACACCATATATTTT.

This sequence joins TRBV30 and TRBJ1-6, with D uncertain. The CDR3 consists of 14 residues. V shed 0 bases and J shed 8 bases, with 11 bases lying between them. Germline V lookup: CDR1 GTSNPN, CDR2 SVGIG (reference sequence). DNA for the CDR3: TGTGCCTGGAGTGTACGGGGAGCAGATTCACCCCTCCACTTT. Amino acid sequence: CAWSVRGADSPLHF.

The CDR3 reads CASSSRQGAIEQFF. CDR3 sequence (DNA): TGTGCCAGCAGCTCTCGACAGGGGGCGATTGAGCAGTTCTTC. The J gene is TRBJ2-1, the V gene TRBV7-2, with 10 bases identical to TRBD1. This CDR3 has 14 residues. V dropped 4 bases and J dropped 9; count of bases not matched to a gene: 6. Germline V gene data show CDR1 as SGHTA and CDR2 as FQGNSA.

V is TRBV6-5 and J is TRBJ1-1; no definite D call. The CDR3 has 15 residues. The germline V and J ends were trimmed by 7 bases and 0 bases, with 15 bases remaining between them. The germline V gene has CDR1 MNHEY and CDR2 SVGAGI. CDR3 sequence (DNA): TGTGCCAGCACTAACTCGAACAATATGAACACTGAAGCTTTCTTT. Its protein product is CASTNSNNMNTEAFF.

The chain carries TRBV10-3 and TRBJ1-1; D is possibly TRBD1 (5 bases). The CDR3 runs 13 residues. The V and J ends lost 6 bases and 0 bases respectively, with 8 bases between them. The germline CDR1 and CDR2 sequences are ENHRY and SYGVKD. The CDR3 is CAISGGVNTEAFF. As DNA, the CDR3 is TGTGCCATCAGCGGGGGGGTGAACACTGAAGCTTTCTTT.

This clone was observed a few times. The CDR3 region is CASSPGAGTSYNEQFF. The CDR3 nucleotides read TGTGCCAGCAGCCCAGGGGCGGGGACGTCCTACAATGAGCAGTTCTTC. The genes are TRBV6-2 or TRBV6-3 and TRBJ2-1, with D possibly called TRBD1 or TRBD2 (6 bases each). The CDR3 is 16 residues long. V was clipped by 6 bases and J by 1 base, with 16 bases between them. Per germline, CDR1 MNHEY and CDR2 SVGEGT.

The chain employs TRBV6-5 and TRBJ2-2; tentative D call: TRBD1 (5 bases). This CDR3 region has 14 residues. Germline V lookup: CDR1 MNHEY, CDR2 SVGAGI. V lost 2 bases, J lost 6 bases, and 10 bases lay in between. The CDR3 is CASSYLLGPGELFF. CDR3 in DNA: TGTGCCAGCAGTTACCTGCTGGGGCCCGGGGAGCTGTTTTTT.

The rearrangement links TRBV10-3 to TRBJ1-2, with 8 bases that match TRBD1. V lost 7 bases, J lost 5 bases, and 9 bases stayed unmatched. The CDR3 extends over 14 amino acids. Germline V gene data show CDR1 as ENHRY and CDR2 as SYGVKD. In DNA, the CDR3 is TGTGCCATCAAGAGGGCAGGGGGCGAGTATGGCTACACCTTC. It specifies CAIKRAGGEYGYTF.